A selection of T cell receptor beta chains follows, all from one sample in a study of siplizumab effects on memory and regulatory T cells. TCRdb's table, derived via immunoSEQ multiplex PCR, lists solely in-frame clones and lacks some. The repertoire holds about 98,000 clones, with about 93% as singletons. The sequenced sample consisted of CD4+ T cells sorted from blood. The receptors originated from a human donor in good health. Each CDR3 is given with its conserved first and last residue. A D gene is named only where the DNA matches it firmly. The size entry is marked missing in some rows and otherwise reads once, few, many or a size class.

>NA|TRBJ2-7|NA|TRBV4-1
CASSQVDSYEQYF
TGCGCCAGCAGCCAGGTAGATTCCTACGAGCAGTACTTC
>TRBD1|TRBJ2-7|NA|TRBV7-3
CASSLVSGTGEQYF
TGTGCCAGCAGCTTAGTATCAGGGACAGGGGAGCAGTACTTC
>NA|TRBJ1-4|NA|TRBV28
CASSSPATGEKLFF
TGTGCCAGCAGCTCCCCCGCAACAGGAGAAAAACTGTTTTTT
>NA|TRBJ1-1|NA|TRBV6-5
CASSYRTRLSEAFF
TGTGCCAGCAGCTATCGGACACGACTTAGTGAAGCTTTCTTT
>TRBD2|TRBJ2-1|NA|TRBV10-3
CAISELAGNKNEQFF
TGTGCCATCAGTGAACTAGCGGGGAATAAGAATGAGCAGTTCTTC
>NA|TRBJ2-3|NA|TRBV25-1
CASSESEVGHSTDTQYF
TGTGCCAGCAGTGAATCCGAGGTGGGACATAGCACAGATACGCAGTATTTT
>NA|TRBJ1-3|NA|TRBV5-1
CASSSEAGRPNTIYF
TGCGCCAGCAGCTCGGAAGCCGGGCGACCAAACACCATATATTTT
>NA|TRBJ1-1|NA|TRBV18
CASSPKLSGTEAFF
TGTGCCAGCTCACCGAAATTATCGGGCACTGAAGCTTTCTTT
>NA|TRBJ2-1|NA|TRBV7-7
CASSYGQYNEQFF
TGTGCCAGCAGCTACGGACAGTACAATGAGCAGTTCTTC
>TRBD2|TRBJ2-1|NA|TRBV19
CASSTRLRTSVFGNEQFF
TGTGCCAGTAGTACCCGGCTACGGACTAGCGTTTTTGGGAATGAGCAGTTCTTC
>NA|TRBJ2-1|NA|TRBV2
CASIRDGEYNEQFF
TGTGCCAGCATAAGGGACGGAGAGTACAATGAGCAGTTCTTC
>NA|TRBJ2-5|NA|TRBV10-3
CAIKGNQETQYF
TGTGCCATCAAGGGGAATCAAGAGACCCAGTACTTC
>NA|TRBJ2-3|NA|TRBV5-1
CASSLEGWADTQYF
TGCGCCAGCAGCTTGGAGGGGTGGGCAGATACGCAGTATTTT
>NA|TRBJ2-7|once|TRBV18
CASSPQEGALYEQYF
TGTGCCAGCTCACCTCAGGAGGGCGCCTTATACGAGCAGTACTTC
>TRBD1|TRBJ2-2|NA|TRBV6-1
CASSERTGGAGELFF
TGTGCCAGCAGTGAGAGGACAGGGGGAGCCGGGGAGCTGTTTTTT
>NA|TRBJ1-3|NA|TRBV6-5
CASSYSAQGHTIYF
TGTGCCAGCAGTTACTCGGCTCAGGGACACACCATATATTTT
>NA|TRBJ1-2|NA|TRBV28
CASTGRTGYTF
TGTGCCAGCACAGGACGGACTGGCTACACCTTC
>NA|TRBJ2-5|NA|TRBV11-2
CASSLAALGQETQYF
TGTGCCAGCAGCTTAGCAGCGTTGGGGCAAGAGACCCAGTACTTC
>NA|TRBJ2-1|NA|TRBV21-1
CASSKLLRGDSSYNEQFF
TGTGCCAGCAGCAAGCTCTTGAGGGGGGATAGCTCCTACAATGAGCAGTTCTTC
>TRBD2|TRBJ2-1|NA|TRBV10-1
CASGPGKGSGSWNEQFF
TGCGCCAGCGGCCCGGGAAAGGGGAGCGGGAGTTGGAATGAGCAGTTCTTC
>NA|TRBJ1-5|NA|TRBV19
CASSIRRAESNQPQHF
TGTGCCAGTAGTATTAGAAGGGCCGAGAGCAATCAGCCCCAGCATTTT
>NA|TRBJ2-7|NA|TRBV18
CASSRPGGGFDYEQYF
TGTGCCAGCTCACGACCCGGCGGGGGCTTCGACTACGAGCAGTACTTC
>TRBD1|TRBJ2-2|few|TRBV2
CASGGTGVTTGELFF
TGTGCCAGCGGAGGGACAGGGGTGACCACCGGGGAGCTGTTTTTT
>TRBD1|TRBJ2-3|NA|TRBV11-2
CASRIDRQGFSTDTQYF
TGTGCCAGCAGAATAGACCGACAGGGTTTCAGCACAGATACGCAGTATTTT
>TRBD1|TRBJ2-4|NA|TRBV10-3
CAISPGQGADIQYF
TGTGCCATCAGCCCGGGACAGGGGGCTGACATTCAGTACTTC
>NA|TRBJ1-2|NA|TRBV20-1
CSAKRTYGYTF
TGCAGTGCCAAGCGGACCTATGGCTACACCTTC
>TRBD2|TRBJ2-7|NA|TRBV6-5
CASHPTGTSGYEQYF
TGTGCCAGCCACCCCACCGGGACTAGCGGGTACGAGCAGTACTTC
>NA|TRBJ1-1|NA|TRBV6-5
CASGFNTEAFF
TGTGCCAGCGGATTTAACACTGAAGCTTTCTTT
>NA|TRBJ2-3|once|TRBV2
CASSPDTDTQYF
TGTGCCAGCAGTCCAGATACAGATACGCAGTATTTT
>TRBD1|TRBJ1-1|NA|TRBV28
CASRKTGGGSRAFF
TGTGCCAGCAGAAAGACAGGGGGCGGATCAAGAGCTTTCTTT
>NA|TRBJ1-1|NA|TRBV5-8
CASTQQLGWTNTEAFF
TGTGCCAGCACTCAACAACTAGGGTGGACAAACACTGAAGCTTTCTTT
>NA|TRBJ1-3|NA|TRBV5-1
CASSLEAPSGNTIYF
TGCGCCAGCAGCTTGGAAGCGCCCTCTGGAAACACCATATATTTT
>NA|TRBJ2-7|NA|TRBV2
CASNIMGPTGEQYF
TGTGCCAGCAACATTATGGGGCCGACGGGCGAGCAGTACTTC
>TRBD1|TRBJ1-2|NA|TRBV6-5
CASSRQGLNYGYTF
TGTGCCAGCAGCAGACAGGGTCTAAACTATGGCTACACCTTC